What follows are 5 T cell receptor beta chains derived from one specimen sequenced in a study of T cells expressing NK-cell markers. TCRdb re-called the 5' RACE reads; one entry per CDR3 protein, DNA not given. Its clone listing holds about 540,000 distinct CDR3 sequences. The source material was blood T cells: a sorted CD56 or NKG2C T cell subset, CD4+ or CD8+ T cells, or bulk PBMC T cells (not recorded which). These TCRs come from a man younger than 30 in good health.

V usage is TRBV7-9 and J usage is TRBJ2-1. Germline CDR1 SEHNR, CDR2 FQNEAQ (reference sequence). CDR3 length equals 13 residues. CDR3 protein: CASARLAFNEQFF.

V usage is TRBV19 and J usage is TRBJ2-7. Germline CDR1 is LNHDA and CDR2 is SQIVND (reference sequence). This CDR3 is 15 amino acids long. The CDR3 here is CASSPTSGSSCEQYF. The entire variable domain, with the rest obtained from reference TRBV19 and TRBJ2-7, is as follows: DGGITQSPKYLFRKEGQNVTLSCEQNLNHDAMYWYRQDPGQGLRLIYYSQIVNDFQKGDIAEGYSVSREKKESFPLTVTSAQKNPTAFYLCASSPTSGSSCEQYFGPGTRLTVT.

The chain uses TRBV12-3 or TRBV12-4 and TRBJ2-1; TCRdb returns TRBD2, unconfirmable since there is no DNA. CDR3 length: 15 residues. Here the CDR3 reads CASSSGTLGVDEQFF.

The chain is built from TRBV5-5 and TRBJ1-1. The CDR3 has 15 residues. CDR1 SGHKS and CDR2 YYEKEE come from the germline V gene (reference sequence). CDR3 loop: CASSLMSGMNTEAFF.

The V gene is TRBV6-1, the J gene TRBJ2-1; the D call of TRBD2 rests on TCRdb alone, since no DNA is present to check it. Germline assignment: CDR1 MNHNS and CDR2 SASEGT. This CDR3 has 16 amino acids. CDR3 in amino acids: CASSKLPGDSYNEQFF.